The 29 T cell receptor beta chains in this list originate from one sample, sequenced in a study of OX40 agonist ivuxolimab in advanced cancers. Clones were sequenced by immunoSEQ multiplex PCR, and TCRdb holds only the in-frame ones, with some missing. The sample includes 80,000 to 95,000 clones, roughly 94% of them seen just once. The starting material was CD4+ or CD8+ T cells sorted from blood, obtained in a trial of the OX40 agonist ivuxolimab. These receptors were obtained from an adult with an advanced solid tumor such as melanoma, head and neck, liver or kidney cancer.

This chain uses TRBV6-4 with TRBJ1-2; 8 bases match TRBD1. V shed 0 bases, J shed 7 bases, and the junction held 7 bases outside the gene matches. The CDR3 is 15 amino acids. Germline CDR1 MRHNA, CDR2 SNTAGT. CDR3 protein: CASSDSGRGPGGYTF. The CDR3 DNA follows: TGTGCCAGCAGTGACTCCGGCAGGGGGCCGGGTGGCTACACCTTC.

The genes are TRBV5-4 and TRBJ1-3; 7 nucleotides match TRBD1. V lost 4 bases to trimming and J lost 0 bases; unmatched junction nucleotides: 4. This CDR3 spans 15 amino acids. The germline V gene encodes CDR1 SGHNT and CDR2 YYREEE (reference sequence). CDR3 sequence (DNA): TGTGCCAGCAGCAGCGACAGGGTCTCTGGAAACACCATATATTTT. Translated: CASSSDRVSGNTIYF.

V usage is TRBV27 and J usage is TRBJ2-1; either TRBD1 or TRBD2 may supply D (6 bases each). The length of the CDR3 is 14 residues. Trimming took off 6 bases at V and 11 bases at J, with 20 bases between the two ends. Germline CDR1 and CDR2: MNHEY and SMNVEV (reference sequence). The CDR3 region is CASRQPGAFGQQFF. The CDR3 bases are TGTGCCAGCAGACAACCGGGGGCATTCGGACAGCAGTTCTTC.

The V and J genes are TRBV2 and TRBJ2-5; D not resolved. The CDR3 length is 14 residues. Germline loops: CDR1 SNHLY, CDR2 FYNNEI. Trimming took off 5 bases at V and 2 bases at J, with 12 bases between the two ends. The CDR3 region has the DNA TGTGCCAGCAGTTTTCGAGAAAGTCAAGAGACCCAGTACTTC. This sequence encodes CASSFRESQETQYF.

The chain combines TRBV5-8 with TRBJ2-2; either TRBD1 or TRBD2 may supply D (5 bases each). Germline CDR1 reads SGHTS; CDR2 reads YDEGEE. The CDR3 loop spans 15 amino acids. V was pared by 0 bases and J by 2 bases, with 8 bases between. The CDR3 spells CASSLAGRNTGELFF. The CDR3 nucleotides read TGTGCCAGCAGCTTGGCGGGGCGAAACACCGGGGAGCTGTTTTTT.

A word on this clone: An end of the junction does not agree with germline; a read error may underlie this. The genes are TRBV4-2 and TRBJ1-2; 10 nucleotides agree with TRBD1. CDR3 size: 14 residues. CDR1 and CDR2 from the germline V gene are LGHNA and YNFKEQ. In DNA, the CDR3 is TGTGCCAGCAGTCAAGCCGGGACAGGGGATGGCTACACCTTC. As protein: CASSQAGTGDGYTF.

V and J are TRBV11-2 and TRBJ2-1; D is possibly TRBD2 (6 bases). CDR3 size: 14 residues. V lost 1 base and J lost 3, with 7 bases in between. Germline V gene sequence: CDR1 SGHAT, CDR2 FQNNGV. Here the CDR3 DNA reads TGTGCCAGCAGCTTAGGCGGGGACTACAATGAGCAGTTCTTC. This codes for CASSLGGDYNEQFF.

The CDR3 nucleotides are TGTGCCAGCAGTTTACACAGTAATGAAAAACTGTTTTTT. Its translation is CASSLHSNEKLFF. The chain has TRBV27 and TRBJ1-4; D not resolved. The CDR3 has 13 amino acids. Germline V gives CDR1 MNHEY, CDR2 SMNVEV (reference sequence). Trimming took 2 bases from V and 4 from J, leaving 5 bases between them.

In this sample, this clone turned up a few times. The rearrangement uses TRBV6-6 and TRBJ1-3; no clear D. The ends were cut back, 5 bases at V and 0 bases at J, with 11 bases in the middle. This CDR3 is built from 15 residues. The germline gives CDR1 MNHNY, CDR2 SVGAGI (reference sequence). CDR3 in amino acids: CASSPFVDSGNTIYF. The CDR3 DNA reads as TGTGCCAGCAGTCCCTTCGTGGACTCTGGAAACACCATATATTTT.

The CDR3 reads CASSQGLGGPDTQYF. In DNA, the CDR3 is TGTGCCAGCAGCCAGGGACTAGGAGGGCCAGATACGCAGTATTTT. V usage is TRBV2 and J usage is TRBJ2-3, with 8 bases identical to TRBD2. There are 15 residues in the CDR3. Trimming removed 6 bases from V and 4 bases from J; junction bases left unmatched: 9. Germline CDR1 SNHLY, CDR2 FYNNEI.

The rearrangement links TRBV5-5 to TRBJ2-3; D call uncertain. Per germline, CDR1 SGHKS and CDR2 YYEKEE (reference sequence). Trimming left V 5 bases short and J 0 bases short, with 13 bases between. The CDR3 consists of 15 residues. This CDR3 is CASSSISRSTDTQYF. The CDR3 DNA follows: TGTGCCAGCAGTTCGATCAGCAGGAGCACAGATACGCAGTATTTT.

The rearrangement uses TRBV7-3 and TRBJ2-3, with 7 positions matching TRBD2. Germline trimming cut 5 bases from V and 5 bases from J; bases unmatched to any gene: 4. This CDR3 has 13 residues. Germline V CDR1 and CDR2: SGHTA, FQGTGA. Here the CDR3 DNA reads TGTGCCAGCAGCGGCCAGCGGGGAGATACGCAGTATTTT. Protein sequence: CASSGQRGDTQYF. Supplemented by reference TRBV7-3 and TRBJ2-3, the full variable domain reads GAGVSQTPSNKVTEKGKYVELRCDPISGHTALYWYRQSLGQGPEFLIYFQGTGAADDSGLPNDRFFAVRPEGSVSTLKIQRTERGDSAVYLCASSGQRGDTQYFGPGTRLTVL.

V is TRBV6-5 and J is TRBJ1-4; TRBD1 is a possible D gene (5 bases). The CDR3 consists of 15 residues. Germline V gene sequence: CDR1 MNHEY, CDR2 SVGAGI. V was cut by 4 bases and J by 5 bases, with 14 bases left in between. The CDR3 reads CASSSRGERNEKLFF. CDR3 sequence (DNA): TGTGCCAGCAGTTCCCGAGGGGAACGAAATGAAAAACTGTTTTTT.

The chain links TRBV18 to TRBJ2-1; D is uncertain. Deletions cut 0 bases from V and 5 bases from J, with 8 bases between. CDR1 and CDR2 from the germline V gene are KGHSH and LQKENI. There are 14 residues in the CDR3. The CDR3, as DNA: TGTGCCAGCTCACCACCTAGGGAAAACAATGAGCAGTTCTTC. It specifies CASSPPRENNEQFF. Full variable domain (remainder filled in from reference TRBV18 and TRBJ2-1): NAGVMQNPRHLVRRRGQEARLRCSPMKGHSHVYWYRQLPEEGLKFMVYLQKENIIDESGMPKERFSAEFPKEGPSILRIQQVVRGDSAAYFCASSPPRENNEQFFGPGTRLTVL.

The rearrangement joins TRBV30 to TRBJ2-7, with 8 bases lining up with TRBD2. CDR3 length: 12 amino acids. V trimming: 4 bases; J trimming: 5 bases; junction bases outside the gene matches: 4. Germline CDR1 GTSNPN, CDR2 SVGIG (reference sequence). The CDR3 DNA reads as TGTGCCTGGAAGGGACTAGGTAACGAGCAGTACTTC. It yields the protein CAWKGLGNEQYF. Complete variable domain (other parts from reference TRBV30 and TRBJ2-7): SQTIHQWPATLVQPVGSPLSLECTVEGTSNPNLYWYRQAAGRGLQLLFYSVGIGQISSEVPQNLSASRPQDRQFILSSKKLLLSDSGFYLCAWKGLGNEQYFGPGTRLTVT.

This rearrangement joins TRBV15 to TRBJ2-3, with TRBD1 identical over 7 bases. Germline CDR1 LNHNV, CDR2 YYDKDF (reference sequence). V was clipped by 8 bases and J by 1 base; unmatched bases: 9. The CDR3 has 15 amino acids. The CDR3 DNA follows: TGTGCCACCCAGCTTACAGGGGCCCGCACAGATACGCAGTATTTT. It encodes CATQLTGARTDTQYF.

The rearrangement links TRBV18 to TRBJ2-7; TRBD1 aligns across 7 bases. This CDR3 contains 18 residues. Germline V gene lookup returns CDR1 KGHSH and CDR2 LQKENI. The junction had 15 bases not matched to a gene; V was cut back by 3 bases and J by 1 base. CDR3 nucleotides: TGTGCCAGCTCACCGGGACAGAATAAAATTATAAATTCCTACGAGCAGTACTTC. Its protein is CASSPGQNKIINSYEQYF.

The chain joins TRBV18 to TRBJ1-1; 12 nucleotides line up with TRBD1. The CDR3 has 14 residues. V dropped 4 bases and J dropped 9; count of bases not matched to a gene: 6. Germline CDR1 and CDR2: KGHSH and LQKENI. The CDR3 bases are TGTGCCAGCTCACTGAGGGACAGGGGGCCACAAGCTTTCTTT. It encodes CASSLRDRGPQAFF.

V usage is TRBV5-4 and J usage is TRBJ1-4; D is uncertain. Germline V lookup: CDR1 SGHNT, CDR2 YYREEE (reference sequence). The CDR3 has 14 amino acids. Trimming shortened V by 2 bases and J by 2 bases, and 7 bases separated the two germline ends. This CDR3 reads CASSFDGTNEKLFF. CDR3 nucleotide sequence: TGTGCCAGCAGCTTCGATGGGACTAATGAAAAACTGTTTTTT.

V gene TRBV5-1 combines with J gene TRBJ2-2; D is unresolved. Trimming removed 10 bases from V and 0 bases from J, with 16 bases in between. The CDR3 is 15 residues long. The V gene's germline CDR1 is SGHRS and CDR2 YFSETQ. CDR3 protein: CAGSTGPSNTGELFF. The CDR3 coding sequence is TGCGCCGGATCGACCGGGCCCTCGAACACCGGGGAGCTGTTTTTT.

The genes are TRBV6-1 and TRBJ1-5; no clear D. The V gene lost 4 bases and the J gene lost 6 bases, with 22 bases spanning the gap. Germline V gene lookup returns CDR1 MNHNS and CDR2 SASEGT. CDR3 length equals 17 residues. This chain's CDR3 is CASSGKGLRVYGQPQHF. The DNA of the CDR3 is TGTGCCAGCAGTGGAAAGGGATTACGTGTGTATGGTCAGCCCCAGCATTTT.

V usage is TRBV5-4 and J usage is TRBJ1-5; D unclear. Germline V gene sequence: CDR1 SGHNT, CDR2 YYREEE (reference sequence). The CDR3 covers 17 residues. Trimming shortened V by 4 bases and J by 6 bases, and 23 bases separated the two germline ends. CDR3 loop: CASSRKPEGADGQPQHF. The DNA of the CDR3 is TGTGCCAGCAGCCGCAAACCCGAGGGAGCTGATGGTCAGCCCCAGCATTTT.

The rearrangement uses TRBV5-1 and TRBJ2-5, with 9 nucleotides matching TRBD2. J lost 5 bases, V lost 3 bases, and 8 bases had no gene match. CDR1 SGHRS and CDR2 YFSETQ come from the germline V gene. This CDR3 contains 15 residues. The CDR3 nucleotides are TGCGCCAGCAGCTCCTTGCGGGGGGGCCAGGAGACCCAGTACTTC. Translated, it gives CASSSLRGGQETQYF.

In its sample, this clone was seen a few times. The chain recombines TRBV7-6 with TRBJ1-5; D perhaps matches TRBD1 (5 bases). Deletions cut 2 bases from V and 0 bases from J, with 8 bases between. Germline V gene lookup returns CDR1 SGHVS and CDR2 FNYEAQ. CDR3 length: 15 amino acids. The CDR3 protein is CASSLSRASNQPQHF. CDR3 coding DNA: TGTGCCAGCAGCTTAAGCAGGGCTAGCAATCAGCCCCAGCATTTT. Complete variable domain (other parts from reference TRBV7-6 and TRBJ1-5): GAGVSQSPRYKVTKRGQDVALRCDPISGHVSLYWYRQALGQGPEFLTYFNYEAQQDKSGLPNDRFSAERPEGSISTLTIQRTEQRDSAMYRCASSLSRASNQPQHFGDGTRLSIL.

The CDR3 sequence: CAGGTGNQPQHF. The CDR3 nucleotides read TGTGCCGGGGGGACCGGGAATCAGCCCCAGCATTTT. J is TRBJ1-5 and V is TRBV6-1; the D gene is possibly TRBD1 (5 bases). The CDR3 covers 12 residues. Germline-derived CDR1 and CDR2 are MNHNS and SASEGT. The V end was cut by 11 bases, the J end by 4 bases, with 12 bases between.

The V call is TRBV15, the J call TRBJ2-1; TRBD2 matches 9 bases. The germline V gene has CDR1 LNHNV and CDR2 YYDKDF (reference sequence). Losses at the gene ends were 8 bases for V and 8 bases for J; bases not matched to a gene: 7. The CDR3 sequence is 13 residues long. CDR3 DNA: TGTGCCACCTCCGCGGGAGGGTGGGATGAGCAGTTCTTC. Protein product: CATSAGGWDEQFF.

This sequence joins TRBV12-5 and TRBJ2-2; no clear D. Germline values: CDR1 LGHNT, CDR2 FRNRAP. Trimming removed 9 bases from V and 2 bases from J, with 34 bases in between. The CDR3 is 21 residues long. The CDR3 nucleotides are TGTGCTAGCGCTTTGAAGCCCTTTACCCGGATCGGGCCCTTTAACACCGGGGAGCTGTTTTTT. It codes for CASALKPFTRIGPFNTGELFF.

This clone has just one count. The rearrangement links TRBV27 to TRBJ2-2, with 7 bases aligning to TRBD2. V trimming: 6 bases; J trimming: 1 base; junction bases outside the gene matches: 5. There are 15 residues in the CDR3. The germline gives CDR1 MNHEY, CDR2 SMNVEV (reference sequence). CDR3 sequence: CASRTGGWNTGELFF. The CDR3 bases are TGTGCCAGCAGGACCGGGGGGTGGAACACCGGGGAGCTGTTTTTT.

The CDR3 loop is CASRRTAKETQYF. The CDR3 DNA reads TGTGCCAGCAGAAGGACAGCAAAAGAGACCCAGTACTTC. V is TRBV6-1 and J is TRBJ2-5; D might be TRBD1 (6 bases). Trimming took 6 bases from V and 3 from J, leaving 11 bases between them. CDR1 is MNHNS, CDR2 SASEGT, per germline. This CDR3 is 13 amino acids long.